The 15 T cell receptor beta chains below come from one sample, sequenced in a study of CD8+CD57+ T cells in acquired aplastic anemia. Sequencing involved patients with CD8+CD57+ cell expansion previously shown by flow cytometry. The study profiled TCR beta VDJ and CDR3 using genomic DNA as template. Via MiXCR, TCRdb re-called the reads, giving one row per CDR3 protein. The table lists some 200,000 distinct CDR3 sequences, approximately 48% of them singletons. The sequencing sample was made of sorted CD4+, CD8+, or CD8+CD57+ T cells (not recorded which) from PBMCs. These receptors were taken from a human donor with aplastic anemia.

This clonotype appeared many times. The V and J genes are TRBV5-1 and TRBJ2-3, with D uncertain. The CDR3 has 13 amino acids. Germline CDR1 SGHRS, CDR2 YFSETQ. V lost 1 base and J 6 bases, leaving 9 bases between the germline ends. CDR3 residues: CASSLPNEDTQYF. DNA for the CDR3: TGCGCCAGCAGCTTGCCAAATGAGGATACGCAGTATTTT.

This clonotype has only a few counts. The chain couples TRBV15 to TRBJ2-1; possibly TRBD2 for D (5 bases). CDR1 is LNHNV, CDR2 YYDKDF, per germline (reference sequence). The CDR3 runs 15 residues. V shed 1 base and J shed 2 bases, with 9 bases lying between them. CDR3 DNA sequence: TGTGCCACCAGCAGAGCGGGAACGACCTACAATGAGCAGTTCTTC. Residues: CATSRAGTTYNEQFF.

Concerning this clonotype itself: Germline and junction disagree at one end, which may indicate a read error. V and J are TRBV13 and TRBJ1-3, with D possibly being TRBD1 (6 bases). The CDR3 spans 16 residues. Germline CDR1 and CDR2: PRHDT and FYEKMQ (reference sequence). CDR3 coding DNA: TGTGCCAGCAGCGTAGGTGACAGGAGCTCTGGAAACACCATATATTTT. This translates into CASSVGDRSSGNTIYF.

This clonotype was seen ten or more times. The genes are TRBV4-3 and TRBJ2-3, with D uncertain. Germline V lookup: CDR1 LGHNA, CDR2 YSLEER. This CDR3 has 13 residues. Trimming shortened V by 4 bases and J by 6 bases, and 11 bases separated the two germline ends. The CDR3 DNA is TGCGCCAGCAGCCCTGAACCCAGGGATACGCAGTATTTT. Its translation is CASSPEPRDTQYF.

J is TRBJ2-7 and V is TRBV7-9; no clear D. CDR3 length: 12 residues. CDR1 and CDR2 from the germline V gene are SEHNR and FQNEAQ (reference sequence). Trimming removed 5 bases from V and 5 bases from J, with 10 bases in between. The CDR3 here is CASSITVHEQYF. CDR3 DNA: TGTGCCAGCAGCATTACAGTTCACGAGCAGTACTTC. Variable domain in full (rest from reference TRBV7-9 and TRBJ2-7): DTGVSQNPRHKITKRGQNVTFRCDPISEHNRLYWYRQTLGQGPEFLTYFQNEAQLEKSRLLSDRFSAERPKGSFSTLEIQRTEQGDSAMYLCASSITVHEQYFGPGTRLTVT.

This clonotype was picked up many times. The chain carries TRBV20-1 and TRBJ1-4; D is perhaps TRBD1 (6 bases). The CDR3 has 13 amino acids. The V and J ends lost 6 bases and 8 bases respectively, with 16 bases between them. The germline gives CDR1 DFQATT, CDR2 SNEGSKA (reference sequence). For the CDR3, the DNA is TGCAGTGCCCCGGCCGGGGGCAGGGAAAAACTGTTTTTT. This encodes CSAPAGGREKLFF.

This clonotype showed up many times. The gene calls are TRBV5-6 and TRBJ2-7; a weak D match, TRBD2 (6 bases). Germline CDR1 reads SGHDT; CDR2 reads YYEEEE. The V end lost 4 bases, the J end lost 2 bases, and 19 bases lay between the germline ends. This CDR3 region has 16 residues. Written as DNA, the CDR3 is TGTGCCAGCAGCAAGAGGCCCGGGACTGTAGCCTACGAGCAGTACTTC. Its protein is CASSKRPGTVAYEQYF.

This clonotype was recorded at least ten times. CDR3 sequence (DNA): TGTGCCAGCAGCTTAAGCTCCTACGAGCAGTACTTC. It translates to CASSLSSYEQYF. The chain has TRBV6-1 and TRBJ2-7; D is unresolved. This CDR3 has 12 residues. The V gene's germline CDR1 is MNHNS and CDR2 SASEGT. Trimming stripped 6 bases from V and 0 bases from J, with 6 bases between.

This chain links TRBV24-1 with TRBJ2-2, with 10 bases matching TRBD2. CDR3 length: 12 amino acids. The germline V gene encodes CDR1 KGHDR and CDR2 SFDVKD. V was pared by 9 bases and J by 8 bases, with 2 bases of the junction left unmatched. For the CDR3, the DNA is TGTGCCACCTCGGGACTAGCGGGGGAGCTGTTTTTT. Translating gives CATSGLAGELFF.

This clonotype was observed at least ten times. The V call is TRBV6-1, the J call TRBJ1-2, with unresolved D. This CDR3 is built from 13 residues. CDR1 and CDR2 from the germline V gene are MNHNS and SASEGT. Trimming shortened V by 2 bases and J by 2 bases, and 6 bases separated the two germline ends. The CDR3 loop reads CASSEQYNYGYTF. The CDR3 region has the DNA TGTGCCAGCAGTGAACAGTACAACTATGGCTACACCTTC.

V and J are TRBV20-1 and TRBJ2-5, with D possibly TRBD1 on 5 matching bases. This CDR3 is built from 14 residues. CDR1 and CDR2 from the germline V gene are DFQATT and SNEGSKA (reference sequence). Trimming took off 5 bases at V and 4 bases at J, with 17 bases between the two ends. The CDR3 sequence is CSAGALGPAETQYF. As DNA, the CDR3 is TGCAGTGCTGGGGCTTTGGGGCCCGCAGAGACCCAGTACTTC.

This clonotype was counted a few times. At one of its ends the junction is not consistent with the germline gene, which may arise from a read error. The genes are TRBV9 and TRBJ1-2, with D perhaps TRBD1 (6 bases). There are 16 residues in the CDR3. CDR1 and CDR2 from the germline V gene are SGDLS and YYNGEE. CDR3 sequence (DNA): TGTGCCAGCAGCGTAGAATGGGGGGCGACGATCAGCGGCTACGCCTTC. Amino acid sequence: CASSVEWGATISGYAF.

This chain joins TRBV10-3 and TRBJ2-7, with D perhaps matching TRBD1 (6 bases). Germline V gene data show CDR1 as ENHRY and CDR2 as SYGVKD. This CDR3 comprises 14 residues. V lost 4 bases and J lost 6, with 16 bases in between. CDR3 DNA sequence: TGTGCCATCAGTGGCCCAGGGGAGTATGTCGAGCAGTACTTC. Translation: CAISGPGEYVEQYF.

The J gene is TRBJ2-3, the V gene TRBV24-1; D unclear. Germline CDR1 KGHDR, CDR2 SFDVKD. V lost 3 bases and J lost 3, with 12 bases in between. The CDR3 sequence is 15 residues long. Here the CDR3 DNA reads TGTGCCACCAGTGATGGTGGGCCTGGGACAGATACGCAGTATTTT. Its protein is CATSDGGPGTDTQYF.

The table lists this clonotype with many counts. This chain links TRBV25-1 with TRBJ2-2; D remains ambiguous. The CDR3 runs 12 residues. Per germline, CDR1 MGHDK and CDR2 SYGVNS. V was trimmed by 3 bases and J by 3 bases, leaving 2 bases between them. The CDR3 spells CASSDDTGELFF. CDR3 coding DNA: TGTGCCAGCAGTGATGACACCGGGGAGCTGTTTTTT.